The 16 T cell receptor beta chains below were found in one sample sequenced in a study of T cell responses to AZD1222 COVID-19 vaccine. Clones were sequenced by immunoSEQ multiplex PCR, and TCRdb holds only the in-frame ones, with some missing. The profile shows under 250,000 clones, 85% to 95% of them singletons. The sequenced sample was peripheral blood, obtained on day 0 of MenACWY control vaccination. These TCRs come from an adult in good health.

The rearrangement uses TRBV3-1 (or the pseudogene TRBV3-2) and TRBJ1-3; unclear D gene. Trimming removed 2 bases from V and 3 bases from J, with 17 bases in between. The CDR3 is 17 amino acids. Germline CDR1 LGHDT, CDR2 YNNKEL (reference sequence). CDR3 DNA: TGTGCCAGCAGCCAAAACCCCCGGCTTCGGGTTGGAAACACCATATATTTT. Encoded protein: CASSQNPRLRVGNTIYF.

V and J are TRBV4-1 and TRBJ1-4; a weak D match, TRBD1 (5 bases). Trimming shortened V by 1 base and J by 8 bases, and 11 bases separated the two germline ends. Germline CDR1 and CDR2: MGHRA and YSYEKL. There are 14 residues in the CDR3. Written as DNA, the CDR3 is TGCGCCAGCAGCCAAGGTACAGGCGTAGAAAAACTGTTTTTT. It specifies CASSQGTGVEKLFF.

The J gene is TRBJ1-3, the V gene TRBV3-1 (or the pseudogene TRBV3-2); D ambiguous. Germline V gene data show CDR1 as LGHDT and CDR2 as YNNKEL (reference sequence). With 3 bases removed from V and 6 bases from J, the gap between germline ends came to 9 bases. CDR3 length equals 13 residues. The CDR3 reads CASSQRSSNTIYF. CDR3 nucleotides: TGTGCCAGCAGCCAGCGGTCATCAAACACCATATATTTT.

The gene calls are TRBV7-2 and TRBJ1-6; D remains ambiguous. V was clipped by 5 bases and J by 0 bases, with 20 bases between them. This CDR3 spans 19 amino acids. CDR1 and CDR2 from the germline V gene are SGHTA and FQGNSA. The CDR3 is CASSLYRPPRSSYNSPLHF. The CDR3 coding sequence is TGTGCCAGCAGCCTGTACAGACCGCCTAGGAGCTCCTATAATTCACCCCTCCACTTT.

J is TRBJ2-1 and V is TRBV4-3, with D possibly matching TRBD1 (6 bases). Germline V gene sequence: CDR1 LGHNA, CDR2 YSLEER. The V end was cut by 1 base, the J end by 2 bases, with 12 bases between. The CDR3 has 16 residues. The CDR3 loop is CASSQGQDLAYNEQFF. CDR3 nucleotide sequence: TGCGCCAGCAGCCAAGGACAGGACCTCGCCTACAATGAGCAGTTCTTC.

The V gene is TRBV28, the J gene TRBJ1-5; 7 bases map to TRBD1. This CDR3 comprises 15 residues. CDR1 and CDR2 (germline): MDHEN, SYDVKM. J lost 4 bases, V lost 10 bases, and 13 bases had no gene match. The CDR3 region has the DNA TGTGCCACCCGCAAGGGGGGACAGTTAAATCAGCCCCAGCATTTT. Protein product: CATRKGGQLNQPQHF.

This rearrangement joins TRBV24-1 to TRBJ1-2; TRBD1 aligns across 9 bases. The junction had 7 bases not matched to a gene; V was cut back by 5 bases and J by 4 bases. Germline CDR1 reads KGHDR; CDR2 reads SFDVKD. This CDR3 region has 15 residues. The CDR3 loop reads CATSGGQGVSYGYTF. The DNA of the CDR3 is TGTGCCACCAGTGGGGGACAGGGAGTTTCCTATGGCTACACCTTC.

The chain joins TRBV28 to TRBJ1-2; D unresolved. CDR3 length: 13 residues. Trimming shortened V by 2 bases and J by 8 bases, and 12 bases separated the two germline ends. Germline-derived CDR1 and CDR2 are MDHEN and SYDVKM. The CDR3 bases are TGTGCCAGCAGTTTAATTCGCAGTCAAGGCTACACCTTC. Protein: CASSLIRSQGYTF.

The rearrangement links TRBV5-1 to TRBJ2-3, with D hard to call. V lost 0 bases and J lost 0, with 8 bases in between. Germline CDR1 reads SGHRS; CDR2 reads YFSETQ. The CDR3 has 15 amino acids. For the CDR3, the DNA is TGCGCCAGCAGCTTGGGAGTAGGAAGCACAGATACGCAGTATTTT. It is translated as CASSLGVGSTDTQYF.

V and J are TRBV7-2 and TRBJ1-1, with D perhaps matching TRBD1 (5 bases). Trimming took 1 base from V and 9 from J, leaving 9 bases between them. Per the germline V gene, CDR1 is SGHTA and CDR2 is FQGNSA. This CDR3 spans 12 amino acids. DNA for the CDR3: TGTGCCAGCAGCTTAGGGACAATCAAAGCTTTCTTT. Its translation: CASSLGTIKAFF.

This clone has just one count. The rearrangement joins TRBV24-1 to TRBJ1-3, with D perhaps matching TRBD1 (6 bases). The germline gives CDR1 KGHDR, CDR2 SFDVKD. V was shortened by 3 bases and J by 3 bases, with 8 bases between the two germline ends. This CDR3 comprises 14 residues. Here the CDR3 DNA reads TGTGCCACCAGTGATGGCAGGGGTGGAAACACCATATATTTT. Protein: CATSDGRGGNTIYF.

The chain links TRBV4-3 to TRBJ2-7, with D tentatively TRBD1 (6 bases). Per germline, CDR1 LGHNA and CDR2 YSLEER. The CDR3 loop spans 14 amino acids. The V end was cut by 2 bases, the J end by 1 base, with 9 bases between. CDR3 coding DNA: TGCGCCAGCAGCCAACAGGGGTTGTCCTACGAGCAGTACTTC. Its protein product is CASSQQGLSYEQYF.

The table lists this clone with a count of one. The chain uses TRBV27 and TRBJ1-2; D perhaps matches TRBD1 (6 bases). This CDR3 contains 13 residues. Trimming took 6 bases from V and 5 from J, leaving 13 bases between them. Looked up from germline, CDR1 is MNHEY and CDR2 is SMNVEV (reference sequence). CDR3 amino acids: CASRGHSWYGYTF. Written as DNA, the CDR3 is TGTGCCAGCAGGGGACACTCTTGGTATGGCTACACCTTC.

The V gene is TRBV27, the J gene TRBJ1-2, with 10 bases identical to TRBD1. The germline V gene has CDR1 MNHEY and CDR2 SMNVEV (reference sequence). Trimming at V came to 7 bases and at J to 4 bases, leaving 6 bases not matched to a gene. The CDR3 spans 14 residues. The CDR3 DNA reads TGTGCCAGCACCCCGACAGGGGGCGGCTATGGCTACACCTTC. This sequence encodes CASTPTGGGYGYTF.

The rearrangement uses TRBV19 and TRBJ1-5, with 7 nucleotides matching TRBD1. V lost 6 bases to trimming and J lost 2 bases; unmatched junction nucleotides: 7. CDR3 length: 15 residues. CDR1 is LNHDA and CDR2 is SQIVND in the germline V gene (reference sequence). DNA for the CDR3: TGTGCCAGTAGCGCAGGGGGGTATGGCAATCAGCCCCAGCATTTT. It encodes CASSAGGYGNQPQHF.

This clone was recorded once. The V gene is TRBV2, the J gene TRBJ1-5; 7 nucleotides line up with TRBD1. Germline loops: CDR1 SNHLY, CDR2 FYNNEI. The CDR3 is 12 residues long. Trimming at V came to 7 bases and at J to 4 bases, leaving 1 base not matched to a gene. The CDR3 sequence: CASTGGNQPQHF. CDR3 nucleotides: TGTGCCAGCACAGGGGGTAATCAGCCCCAGCATTTT.